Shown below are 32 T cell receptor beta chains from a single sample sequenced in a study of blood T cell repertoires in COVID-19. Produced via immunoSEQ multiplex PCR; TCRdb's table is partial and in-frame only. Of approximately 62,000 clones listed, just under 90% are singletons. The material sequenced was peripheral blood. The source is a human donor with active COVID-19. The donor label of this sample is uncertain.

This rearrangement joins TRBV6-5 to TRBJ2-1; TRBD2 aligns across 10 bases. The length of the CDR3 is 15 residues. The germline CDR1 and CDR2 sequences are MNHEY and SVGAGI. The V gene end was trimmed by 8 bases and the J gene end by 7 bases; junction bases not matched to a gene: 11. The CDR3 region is CASYPGSGGRNEQFF. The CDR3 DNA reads TGTGCCAGCTATCCCGGTAGCGGGGGGCGGAATGAGCAGTTCTTC.

CDR3 DNA: TGCGCCAGCAGCTTGTTGGGGGGGCCGAAAGAGACCCAGTACTTC. This translates into CASSLLGGPKETQYF. The chain joins TRBV5-1 to TRBJ2-5; TRBD2 is a possible D gene (7 bases). This CDR3 region has 15 residues. Germline V lookup: CDR1 SGHRS, CDR2 YFSETQ. Deletions cut 1 base from V and 3 bases from J, with 13 bases between. Full variable domain (missing parts from reference TRBV5-1 and TRBJ2-5): KAGVTQTPRYLIKTRGQQVTLSCSPISGHRSVSWYQQTPGQGLQFLFEYFSETQRNKGNFPGRFSGRQFSNSRSEMNVSTLELGDSALYLCASSLLGGPKETQYFGPGTRLLVL.

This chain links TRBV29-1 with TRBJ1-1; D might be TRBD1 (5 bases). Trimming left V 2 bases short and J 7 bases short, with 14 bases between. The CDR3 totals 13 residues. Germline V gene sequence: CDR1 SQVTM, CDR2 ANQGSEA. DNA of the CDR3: TGCAGCGTTGAATCAGGGAGGGAAGATGAAGCTTTCTTT. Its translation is CSVESGREDEAFF.

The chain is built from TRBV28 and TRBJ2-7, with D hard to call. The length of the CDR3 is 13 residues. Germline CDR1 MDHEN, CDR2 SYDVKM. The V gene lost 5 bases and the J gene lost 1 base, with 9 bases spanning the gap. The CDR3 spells CASSRDFSYEQYF. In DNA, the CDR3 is TGTGCCAGCAGTCGCGACTTTTCCTACGAGCAGTACTTC.

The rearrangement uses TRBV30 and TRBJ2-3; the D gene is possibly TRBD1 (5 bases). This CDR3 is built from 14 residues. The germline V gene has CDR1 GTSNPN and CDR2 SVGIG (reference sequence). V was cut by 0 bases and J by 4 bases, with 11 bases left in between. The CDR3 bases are TGTGCCTGGAGTGTTTCAGGGTGGTCAGATACGCAGTATTTT. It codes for CAWSVSGWSDTQYF.

CDR3 amino acids: CASMKEALYSQYF. The CDR3 region has the DNA TGTGCCAGCATGAAGGAGGCACTATATTCGCAGTATTTT. This chain joins TRBV2 and TRBJ2-3; the D gene is possibly TRBD2 (5 bases). Per the germline V gene, CDR1 is SNHLY and CDR2 is FYNNEI. The ends were cut back, 7 bases at V and 10 bases at J, with 18 bases in the middle. The CDR3 runs 13 residues.

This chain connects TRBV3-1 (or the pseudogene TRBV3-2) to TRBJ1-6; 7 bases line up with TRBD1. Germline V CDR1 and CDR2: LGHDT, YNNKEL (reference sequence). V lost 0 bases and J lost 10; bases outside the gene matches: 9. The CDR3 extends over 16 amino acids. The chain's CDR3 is CASSQDSAGGQSPLHF. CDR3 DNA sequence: TGTGCCAGCAGCCAAGATTCGGCAGGGGGTCAGTCACCCCTCCACTTT.

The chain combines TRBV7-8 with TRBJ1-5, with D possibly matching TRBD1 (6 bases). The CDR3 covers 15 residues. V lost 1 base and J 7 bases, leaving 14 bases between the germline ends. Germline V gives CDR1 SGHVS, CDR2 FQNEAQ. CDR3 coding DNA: TGTGCCAGCAGCTTAGATAACAGGGTTGGGCAGCCCCAGCATTTT. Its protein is CASSLDNRVGQPQHF. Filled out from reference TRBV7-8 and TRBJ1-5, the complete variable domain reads GAGVSQSPRYKVAKRGQDVALRCDPISGHVSLFWYQQALGQGPEFLTYFQNEAQLDKSGLPSDRFFAERPEGSVSTLKIQRTQQEDSAVYLCASSLDNRVGQPQHFGDGTRLSIL.

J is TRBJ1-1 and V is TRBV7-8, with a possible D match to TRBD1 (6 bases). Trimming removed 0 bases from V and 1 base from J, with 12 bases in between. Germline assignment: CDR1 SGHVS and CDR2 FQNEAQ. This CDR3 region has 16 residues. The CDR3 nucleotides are TGTGCCAGCAGCTTAGCGCTTGGGGGCGCGAACACTGAAGCTTTCTTT. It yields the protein CASSLALGGANTEAFF. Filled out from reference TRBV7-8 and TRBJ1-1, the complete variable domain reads GAGVSQSPRYKVAKRGQDVALRCDPISGHVSLFWYQQALGQGPEFLTYFQNEAQLDKSGLPSDRFFAERPEGSVSTLKIQRTQQEDSAVYLCASSLALGGANTEAFFGQGTRLTVV.

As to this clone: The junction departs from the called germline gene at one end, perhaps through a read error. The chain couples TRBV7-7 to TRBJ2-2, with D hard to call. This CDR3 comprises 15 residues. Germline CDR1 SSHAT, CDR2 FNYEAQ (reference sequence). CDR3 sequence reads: CASSPTELPAGELFF. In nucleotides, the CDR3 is TGTGCTAGCAGCCCTACGGAGTTACCGGCCGGGGAGCTGTTTTTT.

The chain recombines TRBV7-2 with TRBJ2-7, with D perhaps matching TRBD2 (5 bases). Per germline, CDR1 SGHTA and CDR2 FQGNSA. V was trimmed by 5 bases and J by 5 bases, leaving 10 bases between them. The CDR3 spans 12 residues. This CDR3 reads CASSLFGDEQYF. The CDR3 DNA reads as TGTGCCAGCAGCCTATTCGGGGACGAGCAGTACTTC.

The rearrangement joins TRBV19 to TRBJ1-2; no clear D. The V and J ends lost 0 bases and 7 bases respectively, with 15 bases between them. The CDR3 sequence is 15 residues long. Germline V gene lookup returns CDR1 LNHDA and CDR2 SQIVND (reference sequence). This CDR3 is CASSIDMRAWLGYTF. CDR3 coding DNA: TGTGCCAGTAGTATAGATATGCGGGCTTGGCTTGGCTACACCTTC.

The CDR3: CASSGGTELDEKLFF. In DNA form, the CDR3 reads TGTGCCAGCAGTGGTGGGACAGAACTCGATGAAAAACTGTTTTTT. This chain joins TRBV28 and TRBJ1-4; 7 bases are shared with TRBD1. CDR1 and CDR2 from the germline V gene are MDHEN and SYDVKM. After removal of 5 bases from V and 6 bases from J, the junction contained 9 bases not matched to a gene. The length of the CDR3 is 15 residues.

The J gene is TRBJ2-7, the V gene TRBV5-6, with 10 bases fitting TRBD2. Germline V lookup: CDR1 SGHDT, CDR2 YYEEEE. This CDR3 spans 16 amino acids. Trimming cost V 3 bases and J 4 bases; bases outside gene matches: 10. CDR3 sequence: CASSSRTSGFWYEQYF. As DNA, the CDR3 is TGTGCCAGCAGCTCCCGGACTAGCGGTTTTTGGTACGAGCAGTACTTC.

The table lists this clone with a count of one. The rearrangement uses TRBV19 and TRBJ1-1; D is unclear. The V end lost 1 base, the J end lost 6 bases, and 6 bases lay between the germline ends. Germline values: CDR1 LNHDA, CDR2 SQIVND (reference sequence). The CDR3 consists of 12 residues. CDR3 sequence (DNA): TGTGCCAGTAGTATAGGCGGGGCTGAAGCTTTCTTT. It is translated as CASSIGGAEAFF.

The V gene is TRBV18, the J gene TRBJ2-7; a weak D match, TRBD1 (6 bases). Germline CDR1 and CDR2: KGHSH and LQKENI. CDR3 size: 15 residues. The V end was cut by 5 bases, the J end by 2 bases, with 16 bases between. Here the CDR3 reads CASSTGTQQTYEQYF. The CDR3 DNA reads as TGTGCCAGCTCAACGGGGACACAGCAGACCTACGAGCAGTACTTC.

As DNA, the CDR3 is TGTGCCAGCAGTTACGTAGCGGGAGTTCGCAATGAGCAGTTCTTC. It encodes CASSYVAGVRNEQFF. V is TRBV6-2 or TRBV6-3 and J is TRBJ2-1; 9 nucleotides line up with TRBD2. The CDR3 loop spans 15 amino acids. Per the germline V gene, CDR1 is MNHEY and CDR2 is SVGEGT. Unmatched junction bases numbered 5, after V lost 2 bases and J lost 6 bases.

The DNA of the CDR3 is TGTGCCAGTAGTATCACAGGTGGTAGAGGCACTGAAGCTTTCTTT. Its protein is CASSITGGRGTEAFF. This chain joins TRBV19 and TRBJ1-1, with D maybe TRBD1 (5 bases). This CDR3 spans 15 amino acids. CDR1 and CDR2 (germline): LNHDA, SQIVND (reference sequence). With 3 bases removed from V and 4 bases from J, the gap between germline ends came to 15 bases.

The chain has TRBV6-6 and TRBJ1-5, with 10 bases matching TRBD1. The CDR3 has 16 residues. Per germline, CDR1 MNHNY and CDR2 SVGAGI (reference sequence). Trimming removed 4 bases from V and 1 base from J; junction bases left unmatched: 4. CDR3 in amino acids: CASSFRTGGSNQPQHF. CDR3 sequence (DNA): TGTGCCAGCAGTTTCCGGACAGGGGGAAGCAATCAGCCCCAGCATTTT.

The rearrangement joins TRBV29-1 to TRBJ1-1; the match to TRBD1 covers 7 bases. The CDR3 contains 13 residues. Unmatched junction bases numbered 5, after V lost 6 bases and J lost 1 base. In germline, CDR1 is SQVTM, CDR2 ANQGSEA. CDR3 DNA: TGCAGCGTCACACGACAGGGGAACACTGAAGCTTTCTTT. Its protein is CSVTRQGNTEAFF.

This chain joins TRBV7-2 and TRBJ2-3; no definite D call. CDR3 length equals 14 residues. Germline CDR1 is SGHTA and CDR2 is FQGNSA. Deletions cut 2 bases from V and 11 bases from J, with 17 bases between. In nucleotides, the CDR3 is TGTGCCAGCAGCTTATCCCGCCCGACTCTGAGGCAGTATTTT. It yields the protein CASSLSRPTLRQYF. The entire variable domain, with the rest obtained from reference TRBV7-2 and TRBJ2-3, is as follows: GAGVSQSPSNKVTEKGKDVELRCDPISGHTALYWYRQSLGQGLEFLIYFQGNSAPDKSGLPSDRFSAERTGGSVSTLTIQRTQQEDSAVYLCASSLSRPTLRQYFGPGTRLTVL.

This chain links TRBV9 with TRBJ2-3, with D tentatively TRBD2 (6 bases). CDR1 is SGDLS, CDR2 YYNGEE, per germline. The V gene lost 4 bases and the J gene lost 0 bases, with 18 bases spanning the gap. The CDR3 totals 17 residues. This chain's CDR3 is CASSTPLGGTSTDTQYF. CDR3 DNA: TGTGCCAGCAGCACCCCTCTTGGGGGGACTAGCACAGATACGCAGTATTTT. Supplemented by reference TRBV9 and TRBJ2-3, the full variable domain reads DSGVTQTPKHLITATGQRVTLRCSPRSGDLSVYWYQQSLDQGLQFLIQYYNGEERAKGNILERFSAQQFPDLHSELNLSSLELGDSALYFCASSTPLGGTSTDTQYFGPGTRLTVL.

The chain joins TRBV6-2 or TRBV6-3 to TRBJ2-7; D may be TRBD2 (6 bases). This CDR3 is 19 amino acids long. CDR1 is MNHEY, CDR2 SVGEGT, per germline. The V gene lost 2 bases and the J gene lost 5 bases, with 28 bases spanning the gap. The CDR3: CASSYLHTPSRRDRDEQYF. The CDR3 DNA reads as TGTGCCAGCAGTTACCTTCACACCCCATCCCGGCGGGATCGCGACGAGCAGTACTTC.

CDR3 bases: TGTGCCACCAGTGACTCGGACAGGGGGTGGTTCGGGGAGCTGTTTTTT. It translates to CATSDSDRGWFGELFF. The chain joins TRBV24-1 to TRBJ2-2; the match to TRBD1 covers 10 bases. J lost 7 bases, V lost 4 bases, and 8 bases had no gene match. Germline lookup yields CDR1 KGHDR and CDR2 SFDVKD. The CDR3 consists of 16 residues.

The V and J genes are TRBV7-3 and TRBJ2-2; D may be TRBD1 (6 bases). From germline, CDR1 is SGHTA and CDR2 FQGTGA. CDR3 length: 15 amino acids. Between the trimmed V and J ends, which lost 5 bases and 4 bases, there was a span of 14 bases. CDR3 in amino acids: CASSETGRRTGELFF. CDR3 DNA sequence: TGTGCCAGCAGCGAAACAGGGAGACGCACCGGGGAGCTGTTTTTT.

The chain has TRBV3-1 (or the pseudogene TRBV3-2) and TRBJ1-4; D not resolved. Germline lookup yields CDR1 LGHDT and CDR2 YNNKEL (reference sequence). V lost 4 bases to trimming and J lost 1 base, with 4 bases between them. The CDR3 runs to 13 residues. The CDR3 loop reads CASSPGTNEKLFF. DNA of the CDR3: TGTGCCAGCAGCCCGGGAACTAATGAAAAACTGTTTTTT.

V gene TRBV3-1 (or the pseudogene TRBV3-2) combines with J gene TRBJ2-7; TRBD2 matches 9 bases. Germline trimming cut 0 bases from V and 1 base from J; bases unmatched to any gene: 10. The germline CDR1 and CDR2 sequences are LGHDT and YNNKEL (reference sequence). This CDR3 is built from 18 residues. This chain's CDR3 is CASSQDQSSGTPSYEQYF. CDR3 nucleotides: TGTGCCAGCAGCCAAGATCAGTCTAGCGGGACTCCTTCCTACGAGCAGTACTTC.

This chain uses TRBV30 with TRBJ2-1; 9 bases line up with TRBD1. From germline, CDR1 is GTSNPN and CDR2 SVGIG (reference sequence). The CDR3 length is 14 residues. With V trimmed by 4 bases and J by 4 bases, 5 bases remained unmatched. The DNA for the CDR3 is TGTGCCTGGACCGGACAGGGGTGGTACAATGAGCAGTTCTTC. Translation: CAWTGQGWYNEQFF.

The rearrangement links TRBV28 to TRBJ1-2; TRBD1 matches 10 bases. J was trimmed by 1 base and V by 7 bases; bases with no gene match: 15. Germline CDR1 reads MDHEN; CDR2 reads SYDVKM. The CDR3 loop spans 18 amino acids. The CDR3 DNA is TGTGCCAGCACCCACCCCCGGGACAGGGGCGTAGATAACTATGGCTACACCTTC. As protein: CASTHPRDRGVDNYGYTF.

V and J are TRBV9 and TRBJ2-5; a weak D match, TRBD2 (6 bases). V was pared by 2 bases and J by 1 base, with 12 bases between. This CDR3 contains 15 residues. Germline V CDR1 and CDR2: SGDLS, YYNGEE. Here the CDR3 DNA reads TGTGCCAGCAGCGTTGGTAGCGGAAGCCAAGAGACCCAGTACTTC. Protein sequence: CASSVGSGSQETQYF.

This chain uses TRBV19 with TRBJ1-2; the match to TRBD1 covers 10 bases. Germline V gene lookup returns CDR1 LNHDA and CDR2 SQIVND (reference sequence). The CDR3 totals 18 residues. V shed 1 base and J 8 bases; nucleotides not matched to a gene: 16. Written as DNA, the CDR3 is TGTGCCAGTAGTATAGCCAGAAAATTGACAGGGGGCCTGCGGGGCTACACCTTC. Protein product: CASSIARKLTGGLRGYTF.

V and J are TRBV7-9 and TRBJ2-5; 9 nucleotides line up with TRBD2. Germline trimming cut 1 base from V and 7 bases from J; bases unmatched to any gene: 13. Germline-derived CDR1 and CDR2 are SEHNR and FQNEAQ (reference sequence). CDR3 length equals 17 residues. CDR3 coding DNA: TGTGCCAGCAGCTTAGGCTCGGCGGGGGGGCCTCGTGGGACCCAGTACTTC. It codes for CASSLGSAGGPRGTQYF.